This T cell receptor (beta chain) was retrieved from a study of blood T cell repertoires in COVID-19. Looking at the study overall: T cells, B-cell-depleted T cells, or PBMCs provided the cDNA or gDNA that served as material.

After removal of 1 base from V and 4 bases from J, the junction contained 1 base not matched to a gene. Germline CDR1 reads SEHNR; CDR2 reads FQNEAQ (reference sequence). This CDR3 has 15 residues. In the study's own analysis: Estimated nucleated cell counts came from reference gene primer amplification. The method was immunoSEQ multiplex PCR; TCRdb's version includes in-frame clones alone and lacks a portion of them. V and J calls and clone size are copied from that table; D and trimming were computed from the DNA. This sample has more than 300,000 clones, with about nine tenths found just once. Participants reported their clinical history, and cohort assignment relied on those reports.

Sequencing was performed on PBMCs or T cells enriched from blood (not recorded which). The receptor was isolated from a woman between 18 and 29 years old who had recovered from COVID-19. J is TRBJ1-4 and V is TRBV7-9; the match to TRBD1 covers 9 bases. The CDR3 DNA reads TGTGCCAGCAGCTTAGGGGACAGGGTTAATGAAAAACTGTTTTTT. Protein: CASSLGDRVNEKLFF.